Listed below are T cell receptor beta chains from one sample, sequenced in a study of T-cell memory formation after mild COVID-19. TCRdb re-derived calls from the 5' RACE reads in MiXCR, one entry per CDR3 protein. This repertoire shows under 250,000 distinct CDR3 sequences, 7.5% to 10% found once; its top ten account for around 21%. Sequencing was done on a sample of PBMCs or a T cell subset sorted from them (not recorded which). These receptors were obtained from a man between 18 and 29 years old who had mild COVID-19 (a few samples of this study predate the infection). Cell type and time point are not known. Both conserved end residues are part of each CDR3. A D gene is named only where the DNA matches it firmly. A clone size is listed for some rows: how often the clone was seen (once, few, many), or a class if it is expanded.

J | D | size | V | CDR3 | DNA
TRBJ1-6 | TRBD1 | NA | TRBV12-3/TRBV12-4 | CASSFRTGDSPLHF | TGTGCCAGCAGTTTCAGGACAGGGGACTCACCCCTCCACTTT
TRBJ2-3 | NA | NA | TRBV6-6 | CASSYWGERDTQYF | TGTGCCAGCAGTTACTGGGGCGAGCGGGATACGCAGTATTTT
TRBJ2-3 | NA | few | TRBV6-5 | CASSYQGRGTDTQYF | TGTGCCAGCAGTTACCAGGGCAGGGGCACAGATACGCAGTATTTT
TRBJ1-6 | NA | NA | TRBV7-3 | CASSLDGYNSPLHF | TGTGCCAGCAGCTTAGACGGGTATAATTCACCCCTCCACTTT
TRBJ2-7 | NA | many | TRBV9 | CASKYWEQYF | TGTGCCAGCAAGTACTGGGAGCAGTACTTC
TRBJ1-2 | TRBD1 | few | TRBV20-1 | CSGRQGSGEGYTF | TGCAGCGGTAGACAGGGAAGTGGGGAGGGCTACACCTTC
TRBJ2-4 | NA | few | TRBV7-8 | CASSFVENIQYF | TGTGCCAGCAGCTTTGTAGAAAACATTCAGTACTTC
TRBJ2-2 | NA | few | TRBV24-1 | CATSDLLTGELFF | TGTGCCACCAGTGATTTACTGACCGGGGAGCTGTTTTTT
TRBJ2-1 | NA | NA | TRBV7-9 | CASSLEQGLWYNEQFF | TGTGCCAGCAGCTTAGAACAGGGCTTGTGGTACAATGAGCAGTTCTTC
TRBJ2-5 | NA | NA | TRBV20-1 | CSARGWSSETQYF | TGCAGTGCTAGAGGCTGGTCCTCCGAGACCCAGTACTTC
TRBJ2-3 | TRBD1 | NA | TRBV7-6 | CASSLEQGAATHHTQYF | TGTGCCAGCAGCTTAGAACAGGGGGCAGCCACACACCATACGCAGTATTTT
TRBJ2-1 | NA | NA | TRBV7-2 | CASSPQRASYNEQFF | TGTGCCAGCAGTCCCCAGCGGGCATCCTACAATGAGCAGTTCTTC
TRBJ1-1 | NA | NA | TRBV6-5 | CASSYVMNTEAFF | TGTGCCAGCAGTTATGTGATGAACACTGAAGCTTTCTTT
TRBJ1-4 | NA | NA | TRBV29-1 | CSVRRTTSEKLFF | TGCAGCGTAAGACGGACGACGAGTGAAAAACTGTTTTTT
TRBJ2-3 | NA | few | TRBV7-3 | CASSPLGPDTQYF | TGTGCCAGCAGCCCCCTAGGTCCGGATACGCAGTATTTT
TRBJ2-3 | TRBD2 | NA | TRBV6-5 | CASSYRLLAGGTDTQYF | TGTGCCAGCAGTTACAGGCTACTAGCGGGGGGGACAGATACGCAGTATTTT
TRBJ1-2 | NA | once | TRBV18 | CASSPPLEANYGYTF | TGTGCCAGCTCACCCCCTCTGGAGGCGAACTATGGCTACACCTTC
TRBJ2-1 | NA | NA | TRBV5-1 | CASSPGTLTYNEQFF | TGCGCCAGCAGCCCCGGGACCCTGACCTACAATGAGCAGTTCTTC
TRBJ1-2 | NA | many | TRBV12-3/TRBV12-4 | CASSSGSGGYGYTF | TGTGCCAGCAGTTCTGGGTCTGGGGGCTATGGCTACACCTTC
TRBJ1-2 | NA | few | TRBV7-8 | CASSPGGPHGYTF | TGTGCCAGCAGCCCGGGGGGGCCTCATGGCTACACCTTC
TRBJ2-1 | TRBD1 | many | TRBV7-6 | CASSLAGGYEQFF | TGTGCCAGCAGCTTGGCAGGGGGCTATGAGCAGTTCTTC
TRBJ2-1 | TRBD2 | many | TRBV5-1 | CASRRVGGDFDEQFF | TGCGCCAGCAGACGTGTCGGGGGGGACTTTGATGAGCAGTTCTTC
TRBJ1-2 | TRBD1 | NA | TRBV18 | CASSPETGGGYGYTF | TGTGCCAGCTCACCCGAGACAGGGGGAGGATATGGCTACACCTTC
TRBJ2-1 | NA | NA | TRBV15 | CATSRDGGAYNEQFF | TGTGCCACCAGCAGAGACGGGGGAGCCTACAATGAGCAGTTCTTC
TRBJ1-5 | NA | NA | TRBV7-8 | CASSQEGKNQPQHF | TGTGCCAGCAGCCAGGAAGGAAAAAATCAGCCCCAGCATTTT
TRBJ2-7 | NA | few | TRBV28 | CASTEDVRSTYEQYF | TGTGCCAGCACCGAAGACGTTCGCTCTACCTACGAGCAGTACTTC
TRBJ2-5 | NA | NA | TRBV27 | CASSSDPESQETQYF | TGTGCCAGCAGTTCTGACCCGGAATCCCAAGAGACCCAGTACTTC
TRBJ1-2 | NA | NA | TRBV21-1 | CASSIFRAKFHRDGWYGYTF | TGTGCCAGCAGCATTTTTCGAGCAAAATTTCACAGGGATGGGTGGTATGGCTACACCTTC
TRBJ2-7 | TRBD2 | NA | TRBV27 | CASSLSLAGGTRQYF | TGTGCCAGCAGTTTATCTCTGGCGGGGGGAACTCGACAGTACTTC
TRBJ2-5 | TRBD1 | few | TRBV6-5 | CATRQGQGETQYF | TGTGCCACCCGACAGGGCCAGGGCGAGACCCAGTACTTC
TRBJ2-6 | NA | NA | TRBV4-1 | CASSQLTLGISGANVLTF | TGCGCCAGCAGCCAACTTACCCTTGGGATCTCTGGGGCCAACGTCCTGACTTTC
TRBJ1-1 | NA | NA | TRBV6-5 | CASSYRSRGFRWAFF | TGTGCCAGCAGTTACCGGTCACGAGGATTTAGGTGGGCTTTCTTT
TRBJ1-4 | NA | few | TRBV7-3 | CASSTYPATNEKLFF | TGTGCCAGCAGCACGTACCCGGCAACTAATGAAAAACTGTTTTTT
TRBJ2-3 | NA | NA | TRBV5-1 | CASSLLSGDTQYF | TGCGCCAGCAGCCTACTCTCAGGAGATACGCAGTATTTT
TRBJ2-7 | TRBD2 | many | TRBV27 | CASSPHSGAIYEQYF | TGTGCCAGCAGTCCCCATAGCGGGGCAATCTACGAGCAGTACTTC
TRBJ2-5 | TRBD1 | NA | TRBV3-1 | CASSLTQAGGLAQYF | TGTGCCAGCAGCCTTACTCAGGCAGGGGGCCTAGCCCAGTACTTC
TRBJ2-5 | NA | NA | TRBV15 | CATSRDRTETQYF | TGTGCCACCAGCAGAGATCGAACGGAGACCCAGTACTTC
TRBJ2-5 | TRBD1 | many | TRBV7-2 | CASSRGTGYQGETQYF | TGTGCCAGCAGCAGAGGGACAGGGTATCAGGGTGAGACCCAGTACTTC
TRBJ2-3 | NA | many | TRBV29-1 | CSVGRGDTQYF | TGCAGCGTCGGTCGGGGTGATACGCAGTATTTT
TRBJ2-5 | TRBD1 | NA | TRBV11-2 | CASSPLGQGWETQYF | TGTGCCAGCAGCCCATTAGGACAGGGATGGGAGACCCAGTACTTC
TRBJ2-7 | NA | few | TRBV15 | CATSRDSTAPYEQYF | TGTGCCACCAGCAGAGATAGTACAGCGCCCTACGAGCAGTACTTC
TRBJ1-1 | NA | few | TRBV2 | CASKHPSNTEAFF | TGTGCCAGCAAACACCCCTCGAACACTGAAGCTTTCTTT
TRBJ2-3 | NA | NA | TRBV9 | CASSEGKILGTDTQYF | TGTGCCAGCAGCGAGGGTAAGATCCTGGGCACAGATACGCAGTATTTT
TRBJ2-7 | TRBD2 | NA | TRBV12-3/TRBV12-4 | CGSSPGGGESSYEQYF | TGTGGCAGCAGCCCTGGGGGGGGGGAGAGCTCCTACGAGCAGTACTTC
TRBJ2-3 | NA | NA | TRBV4-1 | CASSQLRFGGHGDTQYF | TGCGCCAGCAGCCAATTACGTTTCGGGGGGCATGGAGATACGCAGTATTTT
TRBJ2-5 | NA | NA | TRBV3-1 | CASSLLPGGSKTQYF | TGTGCCAGCAGCCTCCTTCCCGGGGGTTCTAAGACCCAGTACTTC
TRBJ2-3 | NA | NA | TRBV9 | CASSVGASSDTQYF | TGTGCCAGCAGCGTAGGAGCTAGTTCGGATACGCAGTATTTT
TRBJ2-3 | TRBD2 | many | TRBV20-1 | CSARDRRGGAGTQYF | TGCAGTGCTAGAGATCGGCGGGGGGGAGCGGGTACGCAGTATTTT
TRBJ2-1 | NA | NA | TRBV5-6 | CASSLPWGREQFF | TGTGCCAGCAGCCTCCCCTGGGGGAGAGAGCAGTTCTTC
TRBJ1-1 | NA | NA | TRBV12-3/TRBV12-4 | CASSTSGENTEAFF | TGTGCCAGCAGTACCAGCGGCGAGAACACTGAAGCTTTCTTT
TRBJ2-1 | NA | NA | TRBV11-3 | CASSGGQSYNEQFF | TGTGCCAGCAGCGGGGGGCAGAGCTACAATGAGCAGTTCTTC
TRBJ1-1 | NA | NA | TRBV4-1 | CASSQGVPNDRRTEAFF | TGCGCCAGCAGCCAAGGGGTCCCGAACGACAGGCGCACTGAAGCTTTCTTT
TRBJ1-4 | NA | NA | TRBV4-3 | CASSQMTDNEKLFF | TGCGCCAGCAGCCAAATGACAGATAATGAAAAACTGTTTTTT
TRBJ2-5 | NA | NA | TRBV9 | CASSVGGADQYF | TGTGCCAGCAGCGTAGGGGGTGCGGACCAGTACTTC
TRBJ1-1 | NA | NA | TRBV9 | CASSARGSGDTEAFF | TGTGCCAGCAGCGCGCGAGGTTCGGGAGACACTGAAGCTTTCTTT
TRBJ1-1 | NA | few | TRBV23-1 | CARLGGMAFF | TGCGCCAGACTCGGGGGGATGGCTTTCTTT
TRBJ2-2 | NA | few | TRBV11-2 | CASSLVENTGELFF | TGTGCCAGCAGCTTAGTTGAGAACACCGGGGAGCTGTTTTTT